This TCR beta chain was captured by sequencing in a study of T cell repertoires in cytomegalovirus infection. This clonotype was observed a few times. One entry per CDR3 protein results from TCRdb running MiXCR on the reads. The sample lists 300,000 or so distinct CDR3 sequences, about 8.8% occurring once. Material for sequencing was PBMCs. The sequence was obtained from a human donor in good health (CMV status not recorded). Some clones in this sample may be carry-over from other donors' samples.

The CDR3 spells CSARSGTGGAGELFF. The CDR3 DNA follows: TGCAGTGCCCGATCCGGGACAGGGGGCGCCGGGGAGCTGTTTTTT. This rearrangement joins TRBV20-1 to TRBJ2-2, with 12 nucleotides matching TRBD1. The V gene end was trimmed by 6 bases and the J gene end by 6 bases; junction bases not matched to a gene: 8. Germline values: CDR1 DFQATT, CDR2 SNEGSKA (reference sequence). The CDR3 is 15 amino acids.